The 11 T cell receptor beta chains below all came from one sample that was sequenced in a study of regulatory T cells in long-lasting Graves disease (dated by TCRdb to the early 2020s). Receptors were amplified or captured by multiplex PCR. The sample was run on an Illumina HiSeq 4000. CDR3 regions were amplified by Arm-PCR with iRepertoire HTBI primers to construct TCR beta libraries. The public reads were reprocessed in TCRdb via fastp at Q25 and MiXCR, keeping in-frame beta chains. Entries that share a CDR3 protein sequence are merged under the most common genes and DNA. In this sample the table shows roughly 410,000 distinct CDR3 sequences, roughly 15% of which occur a single time. The ten largest clonotypes hold about 7.6% of the sample. The sample's time point label is to be understood as: newly diagnosed GD, antithyroid drugs for less than 3 months. For both TCR sequencing and RNA sequencing, RNA was extracted from PBMCs using TRIzol.

These data also formed part of another study, on T cells in Graves' hyperthyroidism and ophthalmopathy.

This sample comprised peripheral blood mononuclear cells (PBMCs), obtained at new diagnosis, from a patient treated with antithyroid drugs. The receptors derive from a woman in her thirties or forties with Graves disease. Donor details come from another sample of the same person, matched by shared clones.

This clonotype was seen a few times. The chain uses TRBV6-2 or TRBV6-3 and TRBJ2-3; 9 nucleotides align to TRBD2. The germline V gene has CDR1 MNHEY and CDR2 SVGEGT. Germline trimming cut 0 bases from V and 1 base from J; bases unmatched to any gene: 5. The CDR3 sequence is 17 residues long. CDR3 sequence reads: CASSYSILAGGTDTQYF. The CDR3 DNA reads TGTGCCAGCAGTTACTCGATATTAGCGGGAGGCACAGATACGCAGTATTTT.

This clonotype has only a few counts. V gene TRBV5-1 combines with J gene TRBJ2-7; 7 bases are a match to TRBD1. The J call may be wrong; the DNA end is better matched by TRBJ2-3. CDR1 is SGHRS, CDR2 YFSETQ, per germline. There are 15 residues in the CDR3. The CDR3 sequence: CASSTSTGAADTQYF. In DNA, the CDR3 is TGCGCCAGCAGCACCTCAACAGGGGCTGCAGATACGCAGTATTTT.

This sequence joins TRBV19 and TRBJ2-5; D ambiguous. The CDR3 covers 14 residues. V dropped 2 bases and J dropped 3 bases, with 10 bases sitting between them. Germline V gene lookup returns CDR1 LNHDA and CDR2 SQIVND (reference sequence). CDR3 residues: CASSILGFEETQYF. As DNA, the CDR3 is TGTGCCAGTAGTATACTGGGGTTCGAAGAGACCCAGTACTTC.

This CDR3 is CASSPLRTGTGGEQYF. The CDR3 DNA reads TGTGCCAGCTCACCATTGCGGACAGGGACTGGAGGCGAGCAGTACTTC. This chain uses TRBV18 with TRBJ2-7; 8 bases are a match to TRBD1. Germline loops: CDR1 KGHSH, CDR2 LQKENI. V shed 2 bases and J 6 bases; nucleotides not matched to a gene: 12. The CDR3 is made up of 16 amino acids.

The V and J genes are TRBV6-2 or TRBV6-3 and TRBJ2-4, with D tentatively TRBD1 (7 bases). Germline loops: CDR1 MNHEY, CDR2 SVGEGT. This CDR3 has 15 amino acids. V was trimmed by 4 bases and J by 4 bases, leaving 14 bases between them. CDR3 residues: CASSSRPGGKNIQYF. CDR3 coding DNA: TGTGCCAGCAGTTCCCGGCCAGGGGGGAAAAACATTCAGTACTTC.

This clonotype was picked up many times. A read error may be the cause here, since a much bigger clone is one base away. The chain joins TRBV11-2 to TRBJ2-3, with 8 bases aligning to TRBD1. Per the germline V gene, CDR1 is SGHAT and CDR2 is FQNNGV. This CDR3 is built from 19 residues. V dropped 6 bases and J dropped 2; count of bases not matched to a gene: 19. DNA for the CDR3: TGTGCCAGCAGACGACCAAACCCCGACCGGGACAGGACCACAGATACGCAGTATTTT. Translating gives CASRRPNPDRDRTTDTQYF.

This clonotype has ten or more counts. The J gene is TRBJ2-3, the V gene TRBV20-1; 9 bases are shared with TRBD2. This CDR3 comprises 17 residues. The V gene end was trimmed by 1 base and the J gene end by 2 bases; junction bases not matched to a gene: 10. Germline CDR1 DFQATT, CDR2 SNEGSKA (reference sequence). CDR3 region: CSARASRGLAYTDTQYF. The CDR3 nucleotides read TGCAGTGCTAGAGCTTCCAGGGGACTAGCCTACACAGATACGCAGTATTTT.

This clonotype was seen ten or more times. The genes are TRBV11-2 and TRBJ2-1; 13 bases are shared with TRBD2. The CDR3 consists of 15 residues. Per germline, CDR1 SGHAT and CDR2 FQNNGV. Trimming removed 6 bases from V and 8 bases from J; junction bases left unmatched: 7. The CDR3 DNA reads TGTGCCAGCAGTCCAAACGGACTAGCGGGAGATGAGCAGTTCTTC. Translating gives CASSPNGLAGDEQFF.

This clonotype showed up many times. This sequence joins TRBV5-1 and TRBJ2-7, with D possibly being TRBD1 or TRBD2 (5 bases each). CDR1 SGHRS and CDR2 YFSETQ come from the germline V gene. The CDR3 spans 15 residues. Trimming stripped 2 bases from V and 2 bases from J, with 14 bases between. This CDR3 is CASSLGTVVPYEQYF. The DNA of the CDR3 is TGCGCCAGCAGCTTAGGGACGGTGGTGCCCTACGAGCAGTACTTC.

The V and J genes are TRBV27 and TRBJ2-3; 10 bases fit TRBD2. This CDR3 is built from 16 residues. J was trimmed by 6 bases and V by 2 bases; bases with no gene match: 8. Germline CDR1 reads MNHEY; CDR2 reads SMNVEV (reference sequence). CDR3 protein: CASSLERGGWVDTQYF. The CDR3 nucleotides are TGTGCCAGCAGTTTAGAGCGGGGGGGGTGGGTTGATACGCAGTATTTT.

This clonotype has a count of ten or more. The genes are TRBV7-8 and TRBJ2-1; the match to TRBD2 covers 13 bases. J gave up 3 bases and V 1 base, and 6 bases lay outside the gene matches. The germline V gene has CDR1 SGHVS and CDR2 FQNEAQ. The CDR3 loop spans 18 amino acids. Here the CDR3 reads CASSLGLAGGLIYNEQFF. In DNA form, the CDR3 reads TGTGCCAGCAGCTTAGGACTAGCGGGAGGACTTATCTACAATGAGCAGTTCTTC.